This is a list of T cell receptor beta chains from one sample in a study of post-analysis software for immune sequencing data. Each CDR3 protein gets one entry after TCRdb re-called the PCR reads with MiXCR. The profile shows about 260,000 distinct CDR3 sequences, 35% to 40% of them singletons. Material for sequencing was blood. The receptors shown here come from a girl aged 10-17 years with multiple sclerosis. Each CDR3 is given with its conserved first and last residue. Each record gives: V gene, clone size, J gene, D gene, CDR3 DNA, CDR3 protein. D genes are given only for firm matches. Rows give clone size only sometimes, using once, few, many, or a class for an expanded clone.

V gene: TRBV20-1
clone size: few
J gene: TRBJ1-4
D gene: -
CDR3 DNA: TGCAGTGCTCGAAGGGACACCCAATCGTTTTTT
CDR3 protein: CSARRDTQSFF

V gene: TRBV2
clone size: few
J gene: TRBJ1-1
D gene: -
CDR3 DNA: TGTGCCAGCGTCGCGCGAGGAGGGTCGAACACTGAAGCTTTCTTT
CDR3 protein: CASVARGGSNTEAFF

V gene: TRBV20-1
clone size: -
J gene: TRBJ2-1
D gene: TRBD2
CDR3 DNA: TGCAGTGCTTACATATTTAGCGGGAAGTACAATGAGCAGTTCTTC
CDR3 protein: CSAYIFSGKYNEQFF

V gene: TRBV15
clone size: many
J gene: TRBJ2-2
D gene: TRBD2
CDR3 DNA: TGTGCCACCAGGCCCGGACTAGCGGGAGCATCCGGGGAGCTGTTTTTT
CDR3 protein: CATRPGLAGASGELFF

V gene: TRBV11-2
clone size: many
J gene: TRBJ1-2
D gene: -
CDR3 DNA: TGTGCCAGCAGCTTGCAGGGGACTAACTATGGCTACACCTTC
CDR3 protein: CASSLQGTNYGYTF

V gene: TRBV20-1
clone size: many
J gene: TRBJ1-2
D gene: -
CDR3 DNA: TGCAGTGCTAGAGATTCGGGGGGCGCGACCTACACCTTC
CDR3 protein: CSARDSGGATYTF

V gene: TRBV20-1
clone size: -
J gene: TRBJ2-1
D gene: -
CDR3 DNA: TGCAGTCTGCTAGTTGGCAGCCACAATGAGCAGTTCTTC
CDR3 protein: CSLLVGSHNEQFF

V gene: TRBV4-2
clone size: few
J gene: TRBJ2-7
D gene: -
CDR3 DNA: TGTGCCAGCAGCCCCGGGAGTAGTCCCTACGAGCAGTACTTC
CDR3 protein: CASSPGSSPYEQYF

V gene: TRBV20-1
clone size: -
J gene: TRBJ1-3
D gene: -
CDR3 DNA: TGCAGTGCTAGCGTAGGACACCCTGGAAACACCATATATTTT
CDR3 protein: CSASVGHPGNTIYF

V gene: TRBV27
clone size: few
J gene: TRBJ2-7
D gene: TRBD2
CDR3 DNA: TGTGCCAGCAGTCCTAGCGGAACCAGCTCCTACGAGCAGTACTTC
CDR3 protein: CASSPSGTSSYEQYF

V gene: TRBV27
clone size: -
J gene: TRBJ2-7
D gene: TRBD2
CDR3 DNA: TGTGCCAGCAGTTCGGGACTAGCGGGAGTAGGTTACGAGCAGTACTTC
CDR3 protein: CASSSGLAGVGYEQYF